This T cell receptor beta chain was observed in a study of shared clonotypes between healthy human individuals. The CDR3 has 14 residues. Between the trimmed V and J ends, which lost 1 base and 3 bases, there was a span of 9 bases. The germline CDR1 and CDR2 sequences are MDHEN and SYDVKM. It was CD45RO-negative cells, positively selected for CCR7, that made up naive CD8 cells, with terminally differentiated effector memory CD45RA+ cells excluded. Only in-frame clones appear in the TCRdb table, and some are missing; sequencing was by immunoSEQ multiplex PCR. The data contain over 2,000,000 clones, around 95% of them singletons. On this clone itself: The identical CDR3 is also encoded by other nucleotide sequences in the sample.

The sample taken for sequencing was naive CD8+ T cells from PBMCs. This receptor was identified in a man aged 18 to 29 in good health. Some clones in this sample may be carry-over from other donors' samples. The gene calls are TRBV28 and TRBJ1-2; D is unclear. CDR3 nucleotides: TGTGCCAGCAGTTTATACAGTCGAGACTATGGCTACACCTTC. Protein: CASSLYSRDYGYTF.